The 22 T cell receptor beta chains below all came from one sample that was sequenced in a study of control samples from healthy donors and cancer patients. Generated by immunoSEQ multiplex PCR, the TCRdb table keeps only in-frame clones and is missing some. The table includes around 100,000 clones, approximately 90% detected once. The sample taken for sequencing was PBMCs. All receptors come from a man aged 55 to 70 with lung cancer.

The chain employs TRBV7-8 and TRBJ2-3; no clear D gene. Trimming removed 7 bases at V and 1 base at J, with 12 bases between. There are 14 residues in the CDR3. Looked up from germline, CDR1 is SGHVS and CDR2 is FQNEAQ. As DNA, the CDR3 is TGTGCCAGCAAGGCGGTTTTGGGCACAGATACGCAGTATTTT. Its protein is CASKAVLGTDTQYF.

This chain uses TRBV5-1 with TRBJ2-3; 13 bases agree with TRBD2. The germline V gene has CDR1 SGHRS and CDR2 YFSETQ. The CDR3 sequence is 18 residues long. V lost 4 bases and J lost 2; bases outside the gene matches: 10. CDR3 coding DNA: TGCGCCAGCAGCGCAGGACTAGCGGGGGTCGACGTCACAGATACGCAGTATTTT. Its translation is CASSAGLAGVDVTDTQYF.

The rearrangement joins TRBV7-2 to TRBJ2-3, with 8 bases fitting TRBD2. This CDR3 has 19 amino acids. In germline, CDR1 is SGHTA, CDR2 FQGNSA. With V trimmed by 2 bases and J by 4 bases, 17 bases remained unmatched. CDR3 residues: CASSLRSPSGGGRADTQYF. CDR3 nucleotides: TGTGCCAGCAGCTTACGGTCTCCCAGCGGGGGCGGTAGGGCAGATACGCAGTATTTT.

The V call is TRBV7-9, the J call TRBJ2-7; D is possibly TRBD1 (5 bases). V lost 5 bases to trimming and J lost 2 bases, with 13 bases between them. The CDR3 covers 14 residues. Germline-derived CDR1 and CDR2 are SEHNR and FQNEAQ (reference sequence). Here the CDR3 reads CASSLTTGAYEQYV. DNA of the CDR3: TGTGCCAGCAGCCTAACCACAGGAGCCTACGAGCAGTACGTC.

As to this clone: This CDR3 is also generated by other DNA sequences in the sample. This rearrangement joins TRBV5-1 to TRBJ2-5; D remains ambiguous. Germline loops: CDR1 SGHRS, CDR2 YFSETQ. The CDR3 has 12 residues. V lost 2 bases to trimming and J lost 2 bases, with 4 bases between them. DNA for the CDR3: TGCGCCAGCAGCTTTCCTCAAGAGACCCAGTACTTC. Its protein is CASSFPQETQYF.

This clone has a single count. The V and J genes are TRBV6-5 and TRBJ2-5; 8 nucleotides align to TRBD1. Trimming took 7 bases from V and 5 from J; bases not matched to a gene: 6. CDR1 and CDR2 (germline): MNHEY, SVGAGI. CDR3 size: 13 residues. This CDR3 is CASTRQGLETQYF. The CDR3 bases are TGTGCCAGCACAAGACAGGGGTTGGAGACCCAGTACTTC.

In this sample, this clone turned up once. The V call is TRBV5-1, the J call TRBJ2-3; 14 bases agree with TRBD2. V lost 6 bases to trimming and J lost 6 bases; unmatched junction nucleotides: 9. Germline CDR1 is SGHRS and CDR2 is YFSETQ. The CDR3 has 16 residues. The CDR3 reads CASTPQTSGGVDTQYF. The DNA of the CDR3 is TGCGCCAGCACCCCTCAGACTAGCGGGGGGGTGGATACGCAGTATTTT.

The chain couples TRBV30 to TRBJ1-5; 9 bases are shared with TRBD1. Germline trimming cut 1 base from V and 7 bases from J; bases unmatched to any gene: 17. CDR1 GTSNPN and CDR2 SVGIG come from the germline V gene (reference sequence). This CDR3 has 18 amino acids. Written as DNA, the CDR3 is TGTGCCTGGAGTGGGACACTACGGACAGGGGAAGTGGAGCAGCCCCAGCATTTT. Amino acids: CAWSGTLRTGEVEQPQHF. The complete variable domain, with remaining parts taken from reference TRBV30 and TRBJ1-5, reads SQTIHQWPATLVQPVGSPLSLECTVEGTSNPNLYWYRQAAGRGLQLLFYSVGIGQISSEVPQNLSASRPQDRQFILSSKKLLLSDSGFYLCAWSGTLRTGEVEQPQHFGDGTRLSIL.

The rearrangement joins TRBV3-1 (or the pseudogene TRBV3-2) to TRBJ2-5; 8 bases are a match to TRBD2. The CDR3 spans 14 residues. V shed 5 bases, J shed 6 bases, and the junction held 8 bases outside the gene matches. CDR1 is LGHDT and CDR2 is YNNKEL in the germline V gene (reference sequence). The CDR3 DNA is TGTGCCAGCAGCTATAATAGCGGGATGCAGACCCAGTACTTC. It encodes CASSYNSGMQTQYF.

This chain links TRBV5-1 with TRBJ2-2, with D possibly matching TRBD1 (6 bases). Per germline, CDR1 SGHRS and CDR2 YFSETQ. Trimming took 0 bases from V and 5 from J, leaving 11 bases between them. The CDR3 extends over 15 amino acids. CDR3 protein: CASSLGTVNTGELFF. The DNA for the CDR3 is TGCGCCAGCAGCTTGGGGACAGTAAATACCGGGGAGCTGTTTTTT.

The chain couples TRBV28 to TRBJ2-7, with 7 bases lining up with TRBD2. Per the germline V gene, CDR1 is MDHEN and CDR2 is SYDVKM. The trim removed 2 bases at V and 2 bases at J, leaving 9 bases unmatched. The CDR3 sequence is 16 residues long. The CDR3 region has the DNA TGTGCCAGCAGTTTACGCCCTAGCGGACCTACCTACGAGCAGTACTTC. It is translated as CASSLRPSGPTYEQYF. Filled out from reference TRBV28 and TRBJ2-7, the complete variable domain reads DVKVTQSSRYLVKRTGEKVFLECVQDMDHENMFWYRQDPGLGLRLIYFSYDVKMKEKGDIPEGYSVSREKKERFSLILESASTNQTSMYLCASSLRPSGPTYEQYFGPGTRLTVT.

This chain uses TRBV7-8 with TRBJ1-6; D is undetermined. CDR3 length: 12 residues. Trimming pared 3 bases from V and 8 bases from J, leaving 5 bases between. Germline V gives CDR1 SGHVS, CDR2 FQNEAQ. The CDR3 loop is CASSLDYSPLHF. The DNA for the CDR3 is TGTGCCAGCAGCTTGGACTATTCACCCCTCCACTTT.

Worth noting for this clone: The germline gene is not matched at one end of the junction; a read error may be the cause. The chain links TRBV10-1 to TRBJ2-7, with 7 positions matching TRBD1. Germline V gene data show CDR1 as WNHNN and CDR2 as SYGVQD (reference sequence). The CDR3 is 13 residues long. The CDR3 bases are TGCGCCAGCAGTGAGACCCTTGGGCAGGGGGTCGACTTC. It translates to CASSETLGQGVDF.

This chain's CDR3 is CASKLQGAPNSPLHF. In DNA form, the CDR3 reads TGTGCCAGCAAATTACAGGGGGCGCCTAATTCACCCCTCCACTTT. The chain recombines TRBV6-5 with TRBJ1-6, with 9 bases matching TRBD1. The V gene end was trimmed by 7 bases and the J gene end by 6 bases; junction bases not matched to a gene: 7. This CDR3 contains 15 residues. CDR1 and CDR2 from the germline V gene are MNHEY and SVGAGI.

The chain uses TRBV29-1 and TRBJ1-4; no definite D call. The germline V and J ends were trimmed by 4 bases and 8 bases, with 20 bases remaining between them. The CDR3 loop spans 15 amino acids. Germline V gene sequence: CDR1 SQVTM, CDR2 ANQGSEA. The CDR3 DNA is TGCAGCGTTGTCGCGAATTCAGATTATAAGGAAAAACTGTTTTTT. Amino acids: CSVVANSDYKEKLFF. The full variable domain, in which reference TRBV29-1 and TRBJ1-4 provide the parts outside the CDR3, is SAVISQKPSRDICQRGTSLTIQCQVDSQVTMMFWYRQQPGQSLTLIATANQGSEATYESGFVIDKFPISRPNLTFSTLTVSNMSPEDSSIYLCSVVANSDYKEKLFFGSGTQLSVL.

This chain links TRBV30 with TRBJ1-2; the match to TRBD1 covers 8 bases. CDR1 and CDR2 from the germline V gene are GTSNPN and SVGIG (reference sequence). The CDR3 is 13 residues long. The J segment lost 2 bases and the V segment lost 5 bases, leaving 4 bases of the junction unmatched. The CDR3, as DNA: TGTGCCTGGGGACAGGGATTAAACTATGGCTACACCTTC. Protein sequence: CAWGQGLNYGYTF.

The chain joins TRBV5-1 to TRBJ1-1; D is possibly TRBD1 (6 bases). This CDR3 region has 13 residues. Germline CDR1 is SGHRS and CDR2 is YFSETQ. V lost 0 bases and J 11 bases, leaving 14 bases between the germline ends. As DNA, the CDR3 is TGCGCCAGCAGCTTGGCCTATACAGGGAGGGCTTTCTTT. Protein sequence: CASSLAYTGRAFF.

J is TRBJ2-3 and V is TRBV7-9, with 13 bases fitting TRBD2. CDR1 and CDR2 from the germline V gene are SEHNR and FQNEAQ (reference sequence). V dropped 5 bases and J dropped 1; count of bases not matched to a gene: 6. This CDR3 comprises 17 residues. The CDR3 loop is CASSLGLAGDRTDTQYF. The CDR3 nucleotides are TGTGCCAGCAGCCTTGGACTAGCGGGGGATCGCACAGATACGCAGTATTTT.

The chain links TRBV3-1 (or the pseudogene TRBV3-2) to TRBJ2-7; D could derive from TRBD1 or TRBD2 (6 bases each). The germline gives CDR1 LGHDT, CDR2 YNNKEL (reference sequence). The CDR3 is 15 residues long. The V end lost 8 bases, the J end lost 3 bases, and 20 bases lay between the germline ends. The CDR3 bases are TGTGCCAGCGCCACATGGGGGGCCAGGGTCTACGAGCAGTACTTC. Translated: CASATWGARVYEQYF.

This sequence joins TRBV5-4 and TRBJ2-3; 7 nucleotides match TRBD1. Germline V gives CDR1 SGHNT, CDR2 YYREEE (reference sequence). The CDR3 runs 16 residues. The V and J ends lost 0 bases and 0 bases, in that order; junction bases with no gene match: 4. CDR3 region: CASSLGQGSSTDTQYF. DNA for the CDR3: TGTGCCAGCAGCTTGGGACAGGGCTCTAGCACAGATACGCAGTATTTT.

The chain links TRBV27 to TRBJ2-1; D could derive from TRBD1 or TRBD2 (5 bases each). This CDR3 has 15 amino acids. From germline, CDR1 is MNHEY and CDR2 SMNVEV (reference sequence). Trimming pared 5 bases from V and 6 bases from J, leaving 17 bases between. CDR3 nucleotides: TGTGCCAGCAGTCCCCGCCCAGGGACCGGCAATGAGCAGTTCTTC. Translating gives CASSPRPGTGNEQFF.

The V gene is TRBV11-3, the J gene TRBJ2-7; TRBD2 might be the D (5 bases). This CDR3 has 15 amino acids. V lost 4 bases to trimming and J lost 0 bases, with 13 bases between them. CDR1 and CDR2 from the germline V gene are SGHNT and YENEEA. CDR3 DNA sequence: TGTGCCAGCAGCTCGAGAGGGATGAGCTCCTACGAGCAGTACGTC. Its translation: CASSSRGMSSYEQYV.